Below, one TCR beta chain is given with its context. Its antigen remains unidentified. The sample is drawn from a study of cytotoxic CD8 clonotypes in ibrutinib-treated CLL. Study as a whole: Among the patients, approximately ten presented as relapsed/refractory and around 15 as treatment-naive; about 17 showed unmutated IGHV.

CDR3 length: 14 amino acids. Germline V CDR1 and CDR2: SGHTA, FQGNSA. With 4 bases removed from V and 10 bases from J, the gap between germline ends came to 17 bases. Study findings and constraints: Public clonotypes were rare and shrank or held steady on treatment.

Profiled with immunoSEQ multiplex PCR; TCRdb holds only in-frame clones, not every one. The table has some 19,000 clones, about 85% seen once. The receptor was derived from a human donor with chronic lymphocytic leukemia. The chain carries TRBV7-2 and TRBJ2-4, with D possibly matching TRBD1 (6 bases). Material: PBMCs, obtained before ibrutinib treatment. The CDR3 is CASSSGSAGVIQYF. CDR3 DNA sequence: TGTGCCAGCAGCTCCGGGTCGGCAGGGGTAATTCAGTACTTC.